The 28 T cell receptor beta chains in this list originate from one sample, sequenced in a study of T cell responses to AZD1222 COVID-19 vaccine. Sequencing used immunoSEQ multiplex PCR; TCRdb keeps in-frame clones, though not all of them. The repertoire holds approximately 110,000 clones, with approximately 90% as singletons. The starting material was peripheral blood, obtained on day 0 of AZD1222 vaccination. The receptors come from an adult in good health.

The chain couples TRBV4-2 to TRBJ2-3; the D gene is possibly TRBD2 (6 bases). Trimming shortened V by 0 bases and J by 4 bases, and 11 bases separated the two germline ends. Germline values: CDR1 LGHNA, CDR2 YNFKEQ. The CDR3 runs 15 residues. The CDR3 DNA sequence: TGTGCCAGCAGCCAAGACGCGGGATCCCCAGATACGCAGTATTTT. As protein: CASSQDAGSPDTQYF.

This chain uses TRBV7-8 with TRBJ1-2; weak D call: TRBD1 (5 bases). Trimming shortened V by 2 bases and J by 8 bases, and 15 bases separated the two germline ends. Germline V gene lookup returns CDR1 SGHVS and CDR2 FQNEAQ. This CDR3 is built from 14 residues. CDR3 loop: CASSLSREVLGYTF. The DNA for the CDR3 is TGTGCCAGCAGCTTAAGCAGGGAGGTTTTAGGCTACACCTTC.

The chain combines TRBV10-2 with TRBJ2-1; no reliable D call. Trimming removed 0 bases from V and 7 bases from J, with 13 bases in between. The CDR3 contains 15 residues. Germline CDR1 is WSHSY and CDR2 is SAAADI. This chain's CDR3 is CASSESPAAGNEQFF. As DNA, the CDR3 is TGCGCCAGCAGTGAGTCTCCAGCTGCCGGAAATGAGCAGTTCTTC.

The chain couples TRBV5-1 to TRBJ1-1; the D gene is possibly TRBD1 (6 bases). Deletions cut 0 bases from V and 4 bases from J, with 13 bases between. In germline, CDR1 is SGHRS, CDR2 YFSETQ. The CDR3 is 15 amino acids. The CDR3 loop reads CASSLGQGLGTEAFF. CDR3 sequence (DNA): TGCGCCAGCAGCTTGGGTCAGGGGCTGGGCACTGAAGCTTTCTTT.

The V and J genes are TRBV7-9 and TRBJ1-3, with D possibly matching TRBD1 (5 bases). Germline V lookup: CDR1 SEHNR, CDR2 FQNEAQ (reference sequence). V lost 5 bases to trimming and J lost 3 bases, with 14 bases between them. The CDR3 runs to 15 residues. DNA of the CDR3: TGTGCCAGCAGCCGAGGGACGGCCGGTGGAAACACCATATATTTT. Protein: CASSRGTAGGNTIYF.

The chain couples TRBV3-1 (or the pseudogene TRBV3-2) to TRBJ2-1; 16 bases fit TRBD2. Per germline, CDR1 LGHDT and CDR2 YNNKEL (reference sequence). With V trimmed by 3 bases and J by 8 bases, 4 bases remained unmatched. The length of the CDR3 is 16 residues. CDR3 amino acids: CASSQGLAGGPDEQFF. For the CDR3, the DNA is TGTGCCAGCAGCCAGGGACTAGCGGGGGGGCCGGATGAGCAGTTCTTC.

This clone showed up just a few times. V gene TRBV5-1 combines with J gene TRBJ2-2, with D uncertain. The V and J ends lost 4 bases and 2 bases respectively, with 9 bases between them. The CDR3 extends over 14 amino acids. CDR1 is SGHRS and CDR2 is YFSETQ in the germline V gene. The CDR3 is CASSADGNTGELFF. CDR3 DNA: TGCGCCAGCAGCGCGGACGGAAACACCGGGGAGCTGTTTTTT.

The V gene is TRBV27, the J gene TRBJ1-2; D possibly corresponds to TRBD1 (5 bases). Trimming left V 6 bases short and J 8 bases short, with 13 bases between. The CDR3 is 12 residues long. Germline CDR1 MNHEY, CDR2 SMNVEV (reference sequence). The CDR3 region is CASSSVGDGYTF. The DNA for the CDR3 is TGTGCCAGCAGCTCCGTAGGGGACGGCTACACCTTC.

CDR3 sequence (DNA): TGTGCCATCAGTGGACCCAGAGGGGCGATAAGCTCTGGGGCCAACGTCCTGACTTTC. It encodes CAISGPRGAISSGANVLTF. The rearrangement links TRBV10-3 to TRBJ2-6; TRBD1 or TRBD2 may be the D gene (5 bases each). The CDR3 has 19 amino acids. Germline CDR1 is ENHRY and CDR2 is SYGVKD. V was shortened by 4 bases and J by 0 bases, with 19 bases between the two germline ends.

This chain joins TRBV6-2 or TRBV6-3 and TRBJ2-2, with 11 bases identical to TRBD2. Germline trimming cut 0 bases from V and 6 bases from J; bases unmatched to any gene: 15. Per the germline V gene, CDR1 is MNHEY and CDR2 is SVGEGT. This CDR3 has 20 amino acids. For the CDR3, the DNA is TGTGCCAGCAGTTACTCGGCAGGCCTAGCGGGAGGTTCACACGCCGGGGAGCTGTTTTTT. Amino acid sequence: CASSYSAGLAGGSHAGELFF.

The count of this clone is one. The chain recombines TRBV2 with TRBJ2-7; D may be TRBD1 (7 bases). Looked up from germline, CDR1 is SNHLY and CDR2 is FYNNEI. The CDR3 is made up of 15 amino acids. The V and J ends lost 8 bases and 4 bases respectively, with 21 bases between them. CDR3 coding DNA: TGTGCCAGCCGTGTCGGCTCAGGGGGGTGGTACGAGCAGTACTTC. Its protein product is CASRVGSGGWYEQYF.

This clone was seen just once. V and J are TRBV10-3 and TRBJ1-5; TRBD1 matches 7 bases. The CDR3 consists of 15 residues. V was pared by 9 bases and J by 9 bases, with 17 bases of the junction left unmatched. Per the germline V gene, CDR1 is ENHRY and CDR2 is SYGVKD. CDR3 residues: CAIKHDREPLAPQHF. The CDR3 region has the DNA TGTGCCATTAAGCATGACAGGGAGCCCTTGGCGCCCCAGCATTTT.

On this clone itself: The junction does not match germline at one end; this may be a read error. DNA of the CDR3: TGTGCTAGCACCCCTTTTTTAGACAATGAGCAGTTCTTC. Translated: CASTPFLDNEQFF. The chain is built from TRBV7-7 and TRBJ2-1; D unclear. Germline V gene lookup returns CDR1 SSHAT and CDR2 FNYEAQ (reference sequence). CDR3 size: 13 residues.

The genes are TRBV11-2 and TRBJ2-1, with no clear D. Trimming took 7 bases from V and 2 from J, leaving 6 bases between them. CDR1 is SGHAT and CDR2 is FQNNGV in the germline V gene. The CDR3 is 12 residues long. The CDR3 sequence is CASMHTYNEQFF. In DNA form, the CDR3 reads TGTGCCAGCATGCATACCTACAATGAGCAGTTCTTC.

The CDR3 DNA reads TGTGCCAGCAGCCAAGCGGGACAGGGAGCCTACGAGCAGTACTTC. It is translated as CASSQAGQGAYEQYF. The chain links TRBV4-2 to TRBJ2-7; TRBD1 matches 9 bases. CDR3 size: 15 residues. V lost 1 base and J lost 2; bases outside the gene matches: 3. Germline V CDR1 and CDR2: LGHNA, YNFKEQ.

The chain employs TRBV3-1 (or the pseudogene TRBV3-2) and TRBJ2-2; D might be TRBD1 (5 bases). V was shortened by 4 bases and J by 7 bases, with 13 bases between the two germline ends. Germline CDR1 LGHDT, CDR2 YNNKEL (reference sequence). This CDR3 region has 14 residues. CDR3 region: CASSPRVGDGELFF. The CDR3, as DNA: TGTGCCAGCAGCCCCAGGGTCGGAGACGGGGAGCTGTTTTTT.

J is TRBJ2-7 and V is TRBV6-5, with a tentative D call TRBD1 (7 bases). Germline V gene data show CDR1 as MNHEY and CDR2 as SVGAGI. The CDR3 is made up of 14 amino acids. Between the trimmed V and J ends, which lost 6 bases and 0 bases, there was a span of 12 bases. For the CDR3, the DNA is TGTGCCAGCAGGCGGGACAGCAGCTCCTACGAGCAGTACTTC. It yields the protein CASRRDSSSYEQYF.

In DNA form, the CDR3 reads TGCGCCAGCAGCCACGGACAGGGGAACGGCGGGGAGCTGTTTTTT. Its translation is CASSHGQGNGGELFF. The chain joins TRBV4-3 to TRBJ2-2; 9 bases agree with TRBD1. Germline V lookup: CDR1 LGHNA, CDR2 YSLEER. CDR3 length: 15 amino acids. V dropped 3 bases and J dropped 7; count of bases not matched to a gene: 6.

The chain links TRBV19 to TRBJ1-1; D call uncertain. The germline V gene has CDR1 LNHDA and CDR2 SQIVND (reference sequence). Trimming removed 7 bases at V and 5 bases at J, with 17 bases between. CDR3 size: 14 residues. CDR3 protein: CASKAREGETEAFF. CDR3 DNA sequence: TGTGCCAGTAAGGCGAGGGAGGGCGAGACTGAAGCTTTCTTT.

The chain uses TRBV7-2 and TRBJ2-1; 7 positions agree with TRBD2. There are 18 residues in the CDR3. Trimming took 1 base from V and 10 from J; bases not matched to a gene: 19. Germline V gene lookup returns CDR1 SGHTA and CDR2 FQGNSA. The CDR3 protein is CASSLVLASGFGGVEQFF. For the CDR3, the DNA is TGTGCCAGCAGCTTAGTACTAGCGTCGGGTTTTGGGGGTGTAGAGCAGTTCTTC. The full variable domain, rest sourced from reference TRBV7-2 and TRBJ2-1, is GAGVSQSPSNKVTEKGKDVELRCDPISGHTALYWYRQSLGQGLEFLIYFQGNSAPDKSGLPSDRFSAERTGGSVSTLTIQRTQQEDSAVYLCASSLVLASGFGGVEQFFGPGTRLTVL.

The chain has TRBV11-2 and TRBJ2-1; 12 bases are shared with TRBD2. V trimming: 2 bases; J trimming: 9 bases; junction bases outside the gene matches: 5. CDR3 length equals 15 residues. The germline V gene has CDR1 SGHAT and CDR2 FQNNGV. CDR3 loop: CASSLLAGGEGEQFF. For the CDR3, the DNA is TGTGCCAGCAGCTTACTAGCGGGAGGGGAGGGTGAGCAGTTCTTC.

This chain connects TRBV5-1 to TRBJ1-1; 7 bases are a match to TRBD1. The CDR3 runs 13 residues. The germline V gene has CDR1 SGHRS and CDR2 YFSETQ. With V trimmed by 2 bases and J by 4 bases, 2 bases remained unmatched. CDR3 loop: CASSFDRVTEAFF. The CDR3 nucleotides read TGCGCCAGCAGCTTTGACAGGGTCACTGAAGCTTTCTTT.

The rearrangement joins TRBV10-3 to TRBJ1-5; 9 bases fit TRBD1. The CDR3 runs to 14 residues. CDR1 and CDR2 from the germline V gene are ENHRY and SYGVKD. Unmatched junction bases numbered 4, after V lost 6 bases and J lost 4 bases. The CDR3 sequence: CAIRGTGRNQPQHF. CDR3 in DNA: TGTGCCATCAGAGGGACAGGGCGGAATCAGCCCCAGCATTTT.

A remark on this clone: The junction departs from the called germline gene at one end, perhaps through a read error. CDR3: CASSLGGGLVNTQYF. CDR3 sequence (DNA): TGTGCTAGCAGCTTAGGGGGGGGCCTGGTGAATACGCAGTATTTT. The chain links TRBV7-7 to TRBJ2-3; D might be TRBD2 (7 bases). The CDR3 extends over 15 amino acids. Germline V gives CDR1 SSHAT, CDR2 FNYEAQ (reference sequence).

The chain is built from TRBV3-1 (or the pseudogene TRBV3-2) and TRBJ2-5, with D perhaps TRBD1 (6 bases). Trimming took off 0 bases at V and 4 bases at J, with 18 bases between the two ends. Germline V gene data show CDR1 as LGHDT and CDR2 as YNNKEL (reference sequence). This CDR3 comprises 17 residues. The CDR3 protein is CASSQDTHRVLRETQYF. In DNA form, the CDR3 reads TGTGCCAGCAGCCAAGATACCCACAGGGTGCTGAGAGAGACCCAGTACTTC.

DNA of the CDR3: TGTGCCAGCAGCTTCGCCGGGACTAGCGGAACCTACGAGCAGTACTTC. This translates into CASSFAGTSGTYEQYF. V gene TRBV7-2 combines with J gene TRBJ2-7, with TRBD2 matching 11 bases. J was trimmed by 2 bases and V by 3 bases; bases with no gene match: 6. From germline, CDR1 is SGHTA and CDR2 FQGNSA. The CDR3 is 16 amino acids.

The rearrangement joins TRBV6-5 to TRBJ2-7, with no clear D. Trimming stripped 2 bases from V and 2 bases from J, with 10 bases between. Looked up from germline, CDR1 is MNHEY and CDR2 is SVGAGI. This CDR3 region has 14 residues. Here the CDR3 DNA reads TGTGCCAGCAGTTACGGGAAAGGACCCTACGAGCAGTACTTC. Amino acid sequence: CASSYGKGPYEQYF.

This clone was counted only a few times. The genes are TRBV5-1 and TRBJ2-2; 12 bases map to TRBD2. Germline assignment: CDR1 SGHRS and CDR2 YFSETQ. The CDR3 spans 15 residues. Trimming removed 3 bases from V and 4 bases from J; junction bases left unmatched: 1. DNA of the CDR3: TGCGCCAGCAGCTGGGGACTAGCGGGCACCGGGGAGCTGTTTTTT. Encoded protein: CASSWGLAGTGELFF.